This is a list of T cell receptor beta chains from one sample in a study of blood T cell repertoires in COVID-19. TCRdb's table, derived via immunoSEQ multiplex PCR, lists solely in-frame clones and lacks some. Of some 200,000 clones in the sample, 86% were seen once. Sequences were obtained from peripheral blood. The receptor set was obtained from a man older than 75 with acute or convalescent COVID-19. CDR3s include the opening cysteine and the closing phenylalanine or tryptophan. A D gene is named only where the DNA matches it firmly. Part of the rows lack a size; the others show once, few, many or a class for expanded clones.

J: TRBJ2-6
D: TRBD1
V: TRBV7-9
size: .
CDR3: CASSPRGTGANVLTF
DNA: TGTGCCAGCAGCCCCAGGGGGACTGGGGCCAACGTCCTGACTTTC

J: TRBJ2-1
D: .
V: TRBV15
size: .
CDR3: CATSREGGDAYYNEQFF
DNA: TGTGCCACCAGCAGGGAGGGTGGGGACGCATATTACAATGAGCAGTTCTTC

J: TRBJ2-7
D: TRBD1
V: TRBV29-1
size: .
CDR3: CSVEGDRVHEQYF
DNA: TGCAGCGTTGAAGGCGACAGGGTCCACGAGCAGTACTTC

J: TRBJ2-3
D: TRBD1
V: TRBV5-4
size: .
CDR3: CASSPSRQGTFTDTQYF
DNA: TGTGCCAGCAGCCCCTCACGACAGGGGACCTTCACAGATACGCAGTATTTT

J: TRBJ2-5
D: .
V: TRBV4-1
size: .
CDR3: CASSQDIFQGSETQYF
DNA: TGCGCCAGCAGCCAAGATATATTCCAGGGAAGCGAAACCCAGTACTTC

J: TRBJ2-7
D: TRBD1
V: TRBV7-2
size: many
CDR3: CASSPTTGDTTVGEQYF
DNA: TGTGCCAGCAGCCCCACCACAGGGGACACTACAGTGGGCGAGCAGTACTTC

J: TRBJ2-1
D: TRBD1
V: TRBV7-2
size: .
CDR3: CASSLDRAQQFF
DNA: TGTGCCAGCAGCCTGGACAGGGCTCAGCAGTTCTTC

J: TRBJ1-1
D: TRBD1
V: TRBV3-1/TRBV3-2
size: .
CDR3: CASSPRTGLNTEAFF
DNA: TGTGCCAGCAGCCCGAGGACAGGGTTGAACACTGAAGCTTTCTTT

J: TRBJ2-7
D: TRBD2
V: TRBV28
size: .
CDR3: CASSLVKRGTYEQYF
DNA: TGTGCCAGCAGTTTAGTCAAGCGGGGGACCTACGAGCAGTACTTC

J: TRBJ1-2
D: .
V: TRBV11-2
size: .
CDR3: CASSFTETGYTF
DNA: TGTGCCAGCAGCTTTACAGAGACTGGCTACACCTTC

J: TRBJ2-7
D: TRBD2
V: TRBV2
size: .
CDR3: CAVLVPGGSGGPFYEQYF
DNA: TGTGCCGTCTTGGTCCCCGGCGGGAGTGGCGGGCCTTTTTACGAGCAGTACTTC

J: TRBJ2-2
D: TRBD2
V: TRBV28
size: .
CDR3: CASSWPLPAGAWLGELFF
DNA: TGTGCCAGCAGTTGGCCCCTTCCGGCGGGAGCTTGGCTCGGGGAGCTGTTTTTT

J: TRBJ2-1
D: TRBD1
V: TRBV19
size: .
CDR3: CASSDSIGQGGKSYNEQFF
DNA: TGTGCCAGTAGCGATTCAATCGGACAGGGAGGAAAATCCTACAATGAGCAGTTCTTC

J: TRBJ2-1
D: TRBD2
V: TRBV6-4
size: .
CDR3: CASRGMGAGGQRGYEQFF
DNA: TGTGCCAGCCGCGGGATGGGAGCGGGAGGTCAAAGAGGCTATGAGCAGTTCTTC

J: TRBJ1-1
D: .
V: TRBV6-5
size: .
CDR3: CASRVQGKTLAFF
DNA: TGTGCCAGCAGGGTACAGGGTAAAACGTTAGCTTTCTTT

J: TRBJ2-5
D: TRBD2
V: TRBV5-8
size: .
CDR3: CASRDGLAGTQYF
DNA: TGTGCCAGCAGGGACGGACTAGCTGGGACCCAGTACTTC

J: TRBJ1-6
D: TRBD1
V: TRBV16
size: .
CDR3: CASSQTGQGNSPLHF
DNA: TGTGCCAGCAGCCAAACGGGACAGGGCAATTCACCCCTCCACTTT

J: TRBJ2-5
D: .
V: TRBV7-6
size: .
CDR3: CASSLGYGRQETQYF
DNA: TGTGCCAGCAGCTTAGGTTACGGCAGGCAAGAGACCCAGTACTTC

J: TRBJ2-1
D: .
V: TRBV7-2
size: .
CDR3: CASSSPPVAEQFF
DNA: TGTGCCAGCAGCTCCCCCCCAGTAGCGGAGCAGTTCTTC

J: TRBJ2-7
D: TRBD1
V: TRBV28
size: .
CDR3: CASSLDRVMPYEQYF
DNA: TGTGCCAGCAGTTTGGACAGGGTTATGCCCTACGAGCAGTACTTC

J: TRBJ2-5
D: .
V: TRBV5-4
size: .
CDR3: CASSKHLDGGETQYF
DNA: TGTGCCAGCAGCAAACATTTGGATGGAGGAGAGACCCAGTACTTC

J: TRBJ2-5
D: .
V: TRBV19
size: .
CDR3: CASSNTQGGLETQYF
DNA: TGTGCCAGTAGTAACACCCAGGGGGGACTAGAGACCCAGTACTTC

J: TRBJ2-7
D: TRBD2
V: TRBV15
size: .
CDR3: CATSREWGGRVPYEQYF
DNA: TGTGCCACCAGCAGAGAATGGGGCGGGAGGGTCCCCTACGAGCAGTACTTC

J: TRBJ1-4
D: TRBD1
V: TRBV7-9
size: .
CDR3: CASSFTGGNEKLFF
DNA: TGTGCCAGCAGCTTCACAGGGGGTAATGAAAAACTGTTTTTT

J: TRBJ2-2
D: .
V: TRBV16
size: .
CDR3: CASSQHAPSNTGELFF
DNA: TGTGCCAGCAGCCAACACGCGCCGTCGAACACCGGGGAGCTGTTTTTT

J: TRBJ1-2
D: .
V: TRBV20-1
size: few
CDR3: CSALENGYTF
DNA: TGCAGTGCTCTAGAGAACGGCTACACCTTC

J: TRBJ2-1
D: TRBD2
V: TRBV18
size: .
CDR3: CASSPPNSGSNEQFF
DNA: TGTGCCAGCTCACCCCCTAACAGCGGGAGCAATGAGCAGTTCTTC

J: TRBJ1-4
D: TRBD1
V: TRBV15
size: .
CDR3: CATGKGQGGNEKLFF
DNA: TGTGCCACTGGAAAGGGACAGGGAGGAAATGAAAAACTGTTTTTT

J: TRBJ2-2
D: .
V: TRBV28
size: .
CDR3: CASSRLGNTGELFF
DNA: TGTGCCAGCAGCCGACTAGGGAACACCGGGGAGCTGTTTTTT

J: TRBJ2-3
D: .
V: TRBV27
size: .
CDR3: CASSSTWTRTDTQYF
DNA: TGTGCCAGCAGTTCTACTTGGACTCGCACAGATACGCAGTATTTT

J: TRBJ1-5
D: TRBD1
V: TRBV6-5
size: few
CDR3: CASSRDSSNQPQHF
DNA: TGTGCCAGCAGCCGGGACAGTAGCAATCAGCCCCAGCATTTT

J: TRBJ1-3
D: .
V: TRBV7-9
size: .
CDR3: CASSSRAGNTIYF
DNA: TGTGCCAGCAGCTCGCGGGCGGGGAACACCATATATTTT

J: TRBJ1-1
D: TRBD1
V: TRBV5-1
size: .
CDR3: CASSPGTGIAMNTEAFF
DNA: TGCGCCAGCAGCCCTGGGACAGGGATCGCGATGAACACTGAAGCTTTCTTT

J: TRBJ2-2
D: .
V: TRBV28
size: .
CDR3: CASSLTVQNTGELFF
DNA: TGTGCCAGCAGTTTGACTGTACAAAACACCGGGGAGCTGTTTTTT

J: TRBJ2-7
D: .
V: TRBV6-2/TRBV6-3
size: .
CDR3: CASSSTGVYEQYF
DNA: TGTGCCAGCAGTTCCACGGGAGTCTACGAGCAGTACTTC